This entry is about one T cell receptor beta chain. The sample belongs to a study of blood T cell repertoires in COVID-19. The overall study: Sample material is recorded as cDNA or gDNA derived from T cells, B-cell-depleted T cells, or PBMCs.

Authors' methods: Amplification with reference gene primers provided the estimates of nucleated cell counts. Produced via immunoSEQ multiplex PCR; TCRdb's table is partial and in-frame only. V, J and clone size are those of that table, while D and trimming were read from the DNA. The sample records over 70,000 clones, 80% to 90% being singletons. The CDR3 spans 16 residues. The germline V gene has CDR1 ENHRY and CDR2 SYGVKD. Trimming pared 3 bases from V and 5 bases from J, leaving 17 bases between. Followed longitudinally, the Seattle patients had been enrolled during active infection. The chain combines TRBV10-3 with TRBJ1-5, with D tentatively TRBD1 (5 bases). Sequenced input: peripheral blood. This sequence originates from a man in his 60s with COVID-19, enrolled during active disease. The CDR3 nucleotides are TGTGCCATCAGTGATATTTGGGGAGGGGACGATCAGCCCCAGCATTTT. This gives the protein CAISDIWGGDDQPQHF.